This note documents a single T cell receptor beta chain sequence. Its recognized antigen is unknown. The sample holds no much larger clone one base away, and base qualities are not on file. The CDR3, from cysteine to phenylalanine, totals 14 residues. The kept DNA is CDR3 alone, 42 bases in frame from the first base. CDR1 is given as SGHRS and CDR2 as YFSETQ, both from the germline V gene. V is cut by 4 bases and J by 5 bases, and the space between the germline ends is 16 bases. RNA was extracted using the RNeasy kit, and about 0.45 to 1 ug of the RNA was reverse transcribed with random hexamers. The immunoSEQ multiplex PCR assay, covering 54 Vbeta and 13 Jbeta segments, was used to amplify TCR beta CDR3 regions. To correct PCR amplification bias, a synthetic template baseline was used for both primer optimization and computational correction. As for the authors' bioinformatics: Reads were annotated to V, D and J genes per IMGT and analyzed with immunoSEQ Analyzer, keeping only productive sequences. Clonality was calculated as one minus the Shannon entropy normalized by log2 of the number of productive unique sequences. For each patient and control, public and private clones were evaluated among the 100 most prevalent clones. A clone was defined as Susac-specific if it was absent from the healthy and MS cohorts, from about 1,100 published viral clones and from other ImmuneACCESS disease sequences. TCRdb took the public reads, trimmed them with fastp at Q25, ran MiXCR for clone calling and kept in-frame beta chains. Every CDR3 protein is listed once, alongside the most common genes and DNA of its rows. Clone size and V and J calls follow TCRdb, not the original study. This sample is represented by around 300,000 distinct CDR3 sequences; 92% of them were singletons. The ten largest clones take up approximately 0.065% of the sample.

Peripheral blood CD8+ and CD4+ T cells from healthy donors, Susac syndrome patients and multiple sclerosis patients were profiled by high-throughput TCR beta sequencing. The multiple sclerosis controls were treatment-naive patients whose relapsing-remitting disease, either stable or active, fulfilled the revised McDonald criteria. Bulk CD8+ and CD4+ T cells were purified magnetically by negative isolation, whereas CD8+ TEMRA cells were enriched by FACS. Blood was collected in EDTA tubes and processed within 24 hours, with PBMCs isolated through density gradient centrifugation. PBMCs destined for TCR sequencing were cryopreserved in liquid nitrogen and later thawed in a 37 °C water bath. A purity of at least 90% was achieved for sorted or isolated CD4+, CD8+ and CD8+ TEMRA cells. The data derive from a study of CD8 T cells in Susac syndrome (dated by TCRdb to the late 2010s). Turning to the overall study: The study used repertoire sequencing to test whether antigen drove CD8+ T cell activation and differentiation in Susac syndrome.

The full study reports these points: The number of individuals in the TCR sequencing and HLA analysis was recognized as being relatively small.

The chain is encoded by TRBV5-1 joined to TRBJ2-7; the D gene assignment is perhaps TRBD1 or TRBD2, with each matching 5 bases. The receptor's source is a human donor with multiple sclerosis. Sequenced sample: CD4+ T cells from PBMCs. Read as DNA, the sequence is TGCGCCAGCAGCCTGAGAGGGGCCTCGGACGAGCAGTACTTC. Translation gives CASSLRGASDEQYF.